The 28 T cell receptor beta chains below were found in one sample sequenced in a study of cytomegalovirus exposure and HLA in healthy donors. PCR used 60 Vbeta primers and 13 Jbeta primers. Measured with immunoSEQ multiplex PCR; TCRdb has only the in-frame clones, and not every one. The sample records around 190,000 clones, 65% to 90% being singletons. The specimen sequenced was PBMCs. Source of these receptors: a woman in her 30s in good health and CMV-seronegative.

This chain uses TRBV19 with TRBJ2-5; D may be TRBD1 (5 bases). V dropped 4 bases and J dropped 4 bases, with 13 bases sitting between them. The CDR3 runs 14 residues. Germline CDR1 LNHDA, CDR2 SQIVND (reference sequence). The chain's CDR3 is CASSRGNLRETQYF. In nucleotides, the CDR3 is TGTGCCAGTAGTAGGGGCAACCTGCGAGAGACCCAGTACTTC.

The CDR3 spells CASRGDDYGYTF. The DNA for the CDR3 is TGTGCCAGCAGGGGAGATGACTATGGCTACACCTTC. The V gene is TRBV7-9, the J gene TRBJ1-2, with D uncertain. The CDR3 is 12 amino acids. Germline assignment: CDR1 SEHNR and CDR2 FQNEAQ (reference sequence). V gave up 6 bases and J gave up 3 bases, with 8 bases separating them.

This CDR3 reads CASSSGPEQYF. The DNA of the CDR3 is TGTGCCAGCAGTTCAGGGCCCGAGCAGTACTTC. The chain links TRBV14 to TRBJ2-7, with D perhaps matching TRBD1 (5 bases). Trimming took off 6 bases at V and 6 bases at J, with 9 bases between the two ends. The CDR3 is 11 residues long. From germline, CDR1 is SGHDN and CDR2 FVKESK.

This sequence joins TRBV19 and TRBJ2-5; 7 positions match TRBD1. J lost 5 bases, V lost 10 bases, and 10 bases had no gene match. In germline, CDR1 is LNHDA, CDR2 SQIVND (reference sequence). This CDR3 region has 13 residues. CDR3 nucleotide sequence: TGTGCCACACAACAGGGGCCGGGGGAGACCCAGTACTTC. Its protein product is CATQQGPGETQYF.

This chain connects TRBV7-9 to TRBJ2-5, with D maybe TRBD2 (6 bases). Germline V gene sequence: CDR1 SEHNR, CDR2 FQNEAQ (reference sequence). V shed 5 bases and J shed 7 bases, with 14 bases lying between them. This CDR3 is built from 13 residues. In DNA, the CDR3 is TGTGCCAGCAGCCCCTGGGGAGCGGGGACCCAGTACTTC. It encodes CASSPWGAGTQYF.

The CDR3 region is CASSVSGGGFDEQFF. The CDR3 DNA follows: TGTGCCAGCAGCGTTAGCGGGGGGGGGTTTGATGAGCAGTTCTTC. V and J are TRBV9 and TRBJ2-1; 11 bases align to TRBD2. Germline V gene lookup returns CDR1 SGDLS and CDR2 YYNGEE. The CDR3 extends over 15 amino acids. The V and J ends lost 2 bases and 8 bases, in that order; junction bases with no gene match: 6.

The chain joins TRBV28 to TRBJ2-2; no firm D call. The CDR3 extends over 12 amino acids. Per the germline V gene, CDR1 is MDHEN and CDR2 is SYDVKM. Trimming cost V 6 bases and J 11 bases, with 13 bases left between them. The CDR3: CASSKQSHELFF. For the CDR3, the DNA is TGTGCCAGCAGCAAACAGTCTCACGAGCTGTTTTTT. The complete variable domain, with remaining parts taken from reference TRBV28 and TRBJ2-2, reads DVKVTQSSRYLVKRTGEKVFLECVQDMDHENMFWYRQDPGLGLRLIYFSYDVKMKEKGDIPEGYSVSREKKERFSLILESASTNQTSMYLCASSKQSHELFFGEGSRLTVL.

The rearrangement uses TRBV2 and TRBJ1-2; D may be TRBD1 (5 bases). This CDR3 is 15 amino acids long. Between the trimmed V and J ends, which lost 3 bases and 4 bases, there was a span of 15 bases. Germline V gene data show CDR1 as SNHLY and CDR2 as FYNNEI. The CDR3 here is CASSEADSQSYGYTF. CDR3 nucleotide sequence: TGTGCCAGCAGTGAGGCCGACAGTCAAAGCTATGGCTACACCTTC.

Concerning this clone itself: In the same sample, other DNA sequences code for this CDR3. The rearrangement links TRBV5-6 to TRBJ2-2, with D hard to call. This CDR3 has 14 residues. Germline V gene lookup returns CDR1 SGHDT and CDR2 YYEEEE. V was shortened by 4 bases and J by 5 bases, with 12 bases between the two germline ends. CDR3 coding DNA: TGTGCCAGCAGCCTGTCCCAGCGAACCGGGGAGCTGTTTTTT. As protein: CASSLSQRTGELFF. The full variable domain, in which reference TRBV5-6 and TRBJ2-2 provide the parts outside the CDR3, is DAGVTQSPTHLIKTRGQQVTLRCSPKSGHDTVSWYQQALGQGPQFIFQYYEEEERQRGNFPDRFSGHQFPNYSSELNVNALLLGDSALYLCASSLSQRTGELFFGEGSRLTVL.

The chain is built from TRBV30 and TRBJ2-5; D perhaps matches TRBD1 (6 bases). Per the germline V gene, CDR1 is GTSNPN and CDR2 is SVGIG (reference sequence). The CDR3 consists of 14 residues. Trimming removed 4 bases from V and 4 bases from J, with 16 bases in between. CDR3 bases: TGTGCCTGGAAGAATAAAGGGGGTATAGAGACCCAGTACTTC. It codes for CAWKNKGGIETQYF. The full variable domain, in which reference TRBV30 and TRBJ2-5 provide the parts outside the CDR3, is SQTIHQWPATLVQPVGSPLSLECTVEGTSNPNLYWYRQAAGRGLQLLFYSVGIGQISSEVPQNLSASRPQDRQFILSSKKLLLSDSGFYLCAWKNKGGIETQYFGPGTRLLVL.

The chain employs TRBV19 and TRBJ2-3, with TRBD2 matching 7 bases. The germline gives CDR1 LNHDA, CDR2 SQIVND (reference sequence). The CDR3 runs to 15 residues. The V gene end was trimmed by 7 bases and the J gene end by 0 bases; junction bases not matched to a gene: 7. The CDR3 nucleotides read TGTGCCAGTAACCAAGCGGGGACTAGCACAGATACGCAGTATTTT. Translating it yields CASNQAGTSTDTQYF.

CDR3 region: CASSPFWTGDSQPQHF. CDR3 in DNA: TGTGCCAGCAGCCCCTTCTGGACAGGGGATAGTCAGCCCCAGCATTTT. J is TRBJ1-5 and V is TRBV27; TRBD1 matches 9 bases. From germline, CDR1 is MNHEY and CDR2 SMNVEV (reference sequence). This CDR3 has 16 amino acids. The trim removed 6 bases at V and 6 bases at J, leaving 12 bases unmatched.

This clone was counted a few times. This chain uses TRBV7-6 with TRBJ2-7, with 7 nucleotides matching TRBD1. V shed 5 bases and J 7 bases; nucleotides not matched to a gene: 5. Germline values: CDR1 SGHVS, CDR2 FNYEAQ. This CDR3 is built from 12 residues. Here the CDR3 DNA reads TGTGCCAGCAGCGCCACAGGGGAAGAGCAGTACTTC. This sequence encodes CASSATGEEQYF.

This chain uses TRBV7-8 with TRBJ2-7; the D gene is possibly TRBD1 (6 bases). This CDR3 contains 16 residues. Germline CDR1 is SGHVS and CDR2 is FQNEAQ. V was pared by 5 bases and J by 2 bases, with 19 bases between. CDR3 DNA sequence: TGTGCCAGCAGCCCCAAGACAGGTGGTCCGACCTACGAGCAGTACTTC. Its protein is CASSPKTGGPTYEQYF.

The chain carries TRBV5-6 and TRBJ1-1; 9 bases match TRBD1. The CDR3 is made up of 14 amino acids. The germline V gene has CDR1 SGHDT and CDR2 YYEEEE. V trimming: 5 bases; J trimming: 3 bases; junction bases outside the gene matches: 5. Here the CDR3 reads CASRTGTGYTEAFF. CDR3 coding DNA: TGTGCCAGCAGAACCGGGACAGGGTACACTGAAGCTTTCTTT.

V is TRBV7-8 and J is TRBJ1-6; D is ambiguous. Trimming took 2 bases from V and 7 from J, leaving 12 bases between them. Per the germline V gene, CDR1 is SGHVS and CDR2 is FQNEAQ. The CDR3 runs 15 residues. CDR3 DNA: TGTGCCAGCAGCTTACTTCGGAGTGAGAATTCACCCCTCCACTTT. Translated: CASSLLRSENSPLHF.

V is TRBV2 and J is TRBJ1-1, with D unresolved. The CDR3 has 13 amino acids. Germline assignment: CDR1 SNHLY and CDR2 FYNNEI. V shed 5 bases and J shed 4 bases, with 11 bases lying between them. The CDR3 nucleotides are TGTGCCAGCAGTTCTCGGAGAGGCACTGAAGCTTTCTTT. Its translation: CASSSRRGTEAFF.

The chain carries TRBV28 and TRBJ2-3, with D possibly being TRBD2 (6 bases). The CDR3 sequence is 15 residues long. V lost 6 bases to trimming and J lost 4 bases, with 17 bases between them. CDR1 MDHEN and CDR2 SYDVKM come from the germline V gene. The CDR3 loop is CASSYRKAGADTQYF. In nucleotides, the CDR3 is TGTGCCAGCAGCTACCGAAAAGCGGGTGCAGATACGCAGTATTTT.

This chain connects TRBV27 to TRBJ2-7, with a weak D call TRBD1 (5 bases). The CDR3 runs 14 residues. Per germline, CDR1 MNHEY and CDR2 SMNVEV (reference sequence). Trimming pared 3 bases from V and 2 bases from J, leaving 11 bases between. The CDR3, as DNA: TGTGCCAGCAGTTTGGTGGGGCATGCCTACGAGCAGTACTTC. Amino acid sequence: CASSLVGHAYEQYF.

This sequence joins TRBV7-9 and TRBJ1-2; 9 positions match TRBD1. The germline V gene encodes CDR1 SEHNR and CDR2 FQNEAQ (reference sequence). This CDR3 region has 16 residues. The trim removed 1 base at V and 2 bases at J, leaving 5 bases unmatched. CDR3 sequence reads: CASSLEVGQGNYGYTF. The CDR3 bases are TGTGCCAGCAGCTTAGAAGTAGGACAGGGGAACTATGGCTACACCTTC. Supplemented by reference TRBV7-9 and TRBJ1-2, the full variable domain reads DTGVSQNPRHKITKRGQNVTFRCDPISEHNRLYWYRQTLGQGPEFLTYFQNEAQLEKSRLLSDRFSAERPKGSFSTLEIQRTEQGDSAMYLCASSLEVGQGNYGYTFGSGTRLTVV.

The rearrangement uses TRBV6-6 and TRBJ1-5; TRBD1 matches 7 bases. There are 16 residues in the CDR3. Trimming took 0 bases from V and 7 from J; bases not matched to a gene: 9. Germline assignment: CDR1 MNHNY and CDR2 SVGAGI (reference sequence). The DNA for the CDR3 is TGTGCCAGCAGTTACTCATTAGGGGGCGGTGGACAGCCCCAGCATTTT. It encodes CASSYSLGGGGQPQHF.

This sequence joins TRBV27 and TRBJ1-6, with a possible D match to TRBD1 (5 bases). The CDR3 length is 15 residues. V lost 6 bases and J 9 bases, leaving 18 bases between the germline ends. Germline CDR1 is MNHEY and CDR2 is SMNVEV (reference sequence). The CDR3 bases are TGTGCCAGCAGCCCATGGGGCCCCCCGAGTTCACCCCTCCACTTT. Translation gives CASSPWGPPSSPLHF.

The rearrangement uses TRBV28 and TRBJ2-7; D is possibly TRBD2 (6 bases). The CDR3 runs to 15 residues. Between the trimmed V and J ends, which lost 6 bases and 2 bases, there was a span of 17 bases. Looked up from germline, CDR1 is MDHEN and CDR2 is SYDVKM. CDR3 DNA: TGTGCCAGCAGGGGGGACTTCCATAAAACCTACGAGCAGTACTTC. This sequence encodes CASRGDFHKTYEQYF.

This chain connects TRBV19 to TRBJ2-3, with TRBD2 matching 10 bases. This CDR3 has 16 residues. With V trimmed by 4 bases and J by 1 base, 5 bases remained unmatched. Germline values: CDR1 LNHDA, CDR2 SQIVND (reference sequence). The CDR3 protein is CASSTPGTSGTDTQYF. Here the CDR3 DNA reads TGTGCCAGTAGTACCCCAGGGACTAGCGGCACAGATACGCAGTATTTT.

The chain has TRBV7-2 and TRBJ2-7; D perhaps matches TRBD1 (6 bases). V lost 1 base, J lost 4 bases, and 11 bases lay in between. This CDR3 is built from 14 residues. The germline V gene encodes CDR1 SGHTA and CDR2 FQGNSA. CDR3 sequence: CASSLGQGIYEQYF. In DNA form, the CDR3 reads TGTGCCAGCAGCTTAGGGCAGGGGATATACGAGCAGTACTTC.

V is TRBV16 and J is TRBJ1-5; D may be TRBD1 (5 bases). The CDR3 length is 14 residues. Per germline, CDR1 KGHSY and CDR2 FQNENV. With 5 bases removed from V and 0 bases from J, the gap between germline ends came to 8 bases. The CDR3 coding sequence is TGTGCCAGCAGCTACGGGGGTAGCAATCAGCCCCAGCATTTT. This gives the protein CASSYGGSNQPQHF.

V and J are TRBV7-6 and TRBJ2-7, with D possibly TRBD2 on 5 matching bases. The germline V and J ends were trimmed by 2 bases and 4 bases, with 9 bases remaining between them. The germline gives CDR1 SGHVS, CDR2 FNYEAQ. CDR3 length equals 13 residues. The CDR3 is CASSLSGRYEQYF. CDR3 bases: TGTGCCAGCAGCTTAAGCGGAAGATACGAGCAGTACTTC.

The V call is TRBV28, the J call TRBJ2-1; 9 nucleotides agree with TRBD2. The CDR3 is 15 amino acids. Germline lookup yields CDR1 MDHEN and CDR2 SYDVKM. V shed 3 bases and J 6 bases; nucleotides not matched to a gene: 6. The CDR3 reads CASSFILAGFNEQFF. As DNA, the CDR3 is TGTGCCAGCAGTTTTATACTAGCGGGTTTCAATGAGCAGTTCTTC.